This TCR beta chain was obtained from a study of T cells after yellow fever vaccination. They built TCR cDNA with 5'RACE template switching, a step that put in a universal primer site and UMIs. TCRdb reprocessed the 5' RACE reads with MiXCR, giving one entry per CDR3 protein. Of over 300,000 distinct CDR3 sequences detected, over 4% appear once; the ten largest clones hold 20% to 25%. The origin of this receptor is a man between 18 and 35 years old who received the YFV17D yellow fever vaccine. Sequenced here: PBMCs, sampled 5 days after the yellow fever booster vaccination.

CDR3 sequence reads: CASRRPGSQETQYF. The CDR3 DNA sequence: TGTGCCAGCAGACGCCCGGGAAGCCAAGAGACCCAGTACTTC. The rearrangement links TRBV5-4 to TRBJ2-5, with D perhaps TRBD2 (5 bases). The length of the CDR3 is 14 residues. Germline V gene lookup returns CDR1 SGHNT and CDR2 YYREEE (reference sequence). Between the trimmed V and J ends, which lost 5 bases and 1 base, there was a span of 12 bases.